This T cell receptor beta chain was obtained from a study of tumor-infiltrating lymphocytes in oesophageal squamous cell carcinoma. TCRdb re-called the PCR reads through MiXCR, storing one row per CDR3 protein. The table includes around 9,300 distinct CDR3 sequences, 66% detected once. CDR3 length: 11 residues. Germline CDR1 reads SGHTA; CDR2 reads FQGNSA. This clonotype occurred a few times. Sample: esophageal tumor tissue. The chain has TRBV7-2 and TRBJ2-5; D gene unclear. The DNA end favors TRBJ2-7, so the J call may be wrong. The receptor comes from a female donor with esophageal squamous cell carcinoma. The CDR3 sequence: CASSLHYEQYF. The CDR3 DNA follows: TGTGCCAGCAGTCTCCACTACGAGCAGTACTTC.